This TCR beta chain derives from a study of blood T cell repertoires in COVID-19. Across the study: The study drew acute and convalescent COVID-19 samples from the United States, Italy and Spain. T cells, B-cell-depleted T cells, or PBMCs supplied cDNA or gDNA.

Original processing notes: Reference gene primer amplification yielded estimated nucleated cell counts. Assay used: immunoSEQ multiplex PCR; TCRdb lists only in-frame clones, some missing. V, J and clone size reflect that table, while D and trimming were determined from the DNA. In the table there are about 150,000 clones, 75% to 90% of which are singletons. Trimming left V 4 bases short and J 7 bases short, with 17 bases between. The CDR3 contains 15 residues. Germline CDR1 reads SGHDT; CDR2 reads YYEEEE. The chain joins TRBV5-6 to TRBJ2-2, with D perhaps matching TRBD1 (6 bases). This clonotype originated in a human donor in a cohort sampled during active COVID-19. Sequencing was done on a sample of peripheral blood. The CDR3 coding sequence is TGTGCCAGCAGCGCGATTTCAGGGGTAAACGGGGAGCTGTTTTTT. Residues: CASSAISGVNGELFF.